These T cell receptor beta chains were read from a single sample in a study of vaccination effects on CD4 cells after COVID-19. Their antigens are not known. Assay: immunoSEQ multiplex PCR; the TCRdb copy retains only in-frame clones and omits some. The table records 60,000 to 70,000 clones, roughly four fifths of them present only once. The input for sequencing was CD4+ T cells from PBMCs cultured with HCoV-229E spike peptides, taken before COVID-19 vaccination. The receptors stem from a human donor who received a COVID-19 vaccine. Both conserved end residues are part of each CDR3. The D gene is left open where the match is weak. Only part of the rows carry a size: once, few, many, or a class if the clone is expanded.

clone_size d_call j_call v_call cdr3_aa cdr3_nt
- TRBD2 TRBJ2-3 TRBV9 CASSVTSGGDTQYF TGTGCCAGCAGCGTGACTAGCGGGGGCGATACGCAGTATTTT
- - TRBJ1-2 TRBV29-1 CSVVHGYGYTF TGCAGCGTTGTTCACGGATATGGCTACACCTTC
- - TRBJ2-2 TRBV7-2 CASSSWAGGELFF TGTGCCAGCAGTTCTTGGGCAGGGGGGGAGCTGTTTTTT
- TRBD1 TRBJ2-1 TRBV24-1 CATSDQGQEAGGEQFF TGTGCCACCAGTGATCAGGGACAGGAGGCGGGTGGTGAGCAGTTCTTC
- - TRBJ1-2 TRBV10-1 CASSESRTRGYTF TGCGCCAGCAGTGAGTCGAGAACAAGGGGCTACACCTTC
once - TRBJ2-2 TRBV9 CASSVSIGELFF TGTGCCAGCAGCGTCAGTATCGGGGAGCTGTTTTTT
- TRBD1 TRBJ2-5 TRBV6-5 CASTEGQRQETQYF TGTGCCAGCACCGAGGGACAGAGACAAGAGACCCAGTACTTC
- TRBD1 TRBJ1-5 TRBV6-6 CASSPPGTGGNQPQHF TGTGCCAGCAGTCCCCCCGGGACAGGGGGCAATCAGCCCCAGCATTTT
- - TRBJ1-1 TRBV4-1 CASSQGVGRPIERLREAFF TGCGCCAGCAGCCAAGGGGTGGGTAGACCGATAGAGCGATTAAGAGAAGCTTTCTTT
- - TRBJ1-5 TRBV18 CASSHEGITGNQPQHF TGTGCCAGCTCACACGAGGGAATCACCGGCAATCAGCCCCAGCATTTT
- - TRBJ2-1 TRBV7-9 CASSPGSVHNEQFF TGTGCCAGCAGCCCTGGGAGTGTGCACAATGAGCAGTTCTTC
- - TRBJ1-1 TRBV2 CASKQESNTEAFF TGTGCCAGCAAACAGGAGTCGAACACTGAAGCTTTCTTT
- TRBD1 TRBJ2-3 TRBV11-2 CASSLDRGQSDTQYF TGTGCCAGCAGCTTAGACAGGGGGCAGTCAGATACGCAGTATTTT
- TRBD1 TRBJ2-1 TRBV19 CASSRNRDRADNEQFF TGTGCCAGTTCTAGGAACCGGGACAGGGCCGACAATGAGCAGTTCTTC
- - TRBJ2-5 TRBV19 CASSRSRQETQYF TGTGCCAGTAGCAGGAGTCGCCAAGAGACCCAGTACTTC
- - TRBJ1-5 TRBV19 CASTAEKSQPQHF TGTGCCAGTACCGCCGAGAAGAGTCAGCCCCAGCATTTT
- TRBD1 TRBJ1-2 TRBV18 CASSPGQGAVLF TGTGCCAGCTCACCGGGACAGGGCGCTGTTCTCTTC
- - TRBJ1-3 TRBV12-5 CASGLGHFSGNTIYF TGTGCTAGTGGTTTGGGGCACTTCTCTGGAAACACCATATATTTT